This T cell receptor beta chain was identified in a study of T cells in Graves' hyperthyroidism and ophthalmopathy. This clonotype was picked up many times. Amplified regions were TCR beta CDR3 sequences from RNA transcripts. Using the HTBI primer set, a first-round RT-PCR was run on the TCR CDR3. TCRdb reanalysed the multiplex PCR reads using MiXCR and keeps one entry per CDR3 protein. The sample contains 450,000 to 600,000 distinct CDR3 sequences, 14% of which appear only once. Trimming took 0 bases from V and 7 from J; bases not matched to a gene: 9. The CDR3 totals 15 residues. CDR1 and CDR2 from the germline V gene are ENHRY and SYGVKD. Uncontrolled infection, other autoimmune disease, pregnancy and lactation each barred patients from inclusion.

The origin of this receptor is a middle-aged woman with Graves' hyperthyroidism. The chain joins TRBV10-3 to TRBJ2-7, with 7 bases identical to TRBD2. The sample was blood. CDR3 protein: CAISESDGRSREQYF. The CDR3 DNA follows: TGTGCCATCAGTGAGTCGGACGGGAGGTCCCGGGAGCAGTACTTC.